One T cell receptor beta chain is described in this entry. No antigen is known for it. One base away there is no much larger clone; base qualities are not given. The data are from a study of blood T cell repertoires in COVID-19 (dated by TCRdb to about 2020). Concerning the study at large: The collaborator samples originated in the United States, Italy and Spain and spanned the acute and convalescent phases of COVID-19. The prospective study material was composed of cDNA or gDNA derived from T cells, B-cell-depleted T cells, or PBMCs. The dataset comprised deeply sampled blood TCRbeta repertoires from subjects exposed to, actively infected with, or recovered from COVID-19. The repertoires were released in a freely available public database intended as a resource for research on the immune response to SARS-CoV-2. The samples were drawn from the first 160 participants of the ongoing ImmuneRACE study and from 1,254 subjects provided by 6 global collaborators. Sample metadata almost always included a de-identified subject ID, COVID-19 status, age in years and sex. Where available, HLA class I and class II types were obtained from metadata supplied by the sample provider rather than from assay-based typing. Study-wide findings and limitations: The amount of clinical and demographic metadata varied by source and participant and was provided uncurated.

V is pared back by 4 bases and J by 0 bases, with 14 bases lying between the germline termini. Spanning cysteine to phenylalanine, the CDR3 consists of 15 amino acids. Only the CDR3 DNA is retained, 45 bases long and in frame from the first base. CDR1 and CDR2 are read off the germline V gene (reference sequence) as SGHKS and YYEKEE. TCRbeta CDR3 regions were amplified from genomic DNA by means of the immunoSEQ Assay, a bias-controlled multiplex PCR. The published analysis was carried out like this. The number of nucleated cells in each sample was estimated from the amplification of reference gene primers within the assay. Sequence reads were collapsed and filtered to measure the absolute abundance of every unique TCRbeta CDR3 rearrangement. For each sample, productive Simpson clonality was calculated by taking the square root of Simpson's diversity index across productive rearrangements. The source is immuneACCESS, and TCRdb retained only in-frame sequences with V and J called. Part of the clones is not carried over; for the studies checked, unresolved V genes explain less than half of this, and the remainder is unexplained. V and J calls and clone size are those listed in that table; D and trimming were worked out from the DNA. The sample yields fewer than 350,000 clones; 80% to 90% were counted once. Roughly 4% of the sample rests with the top ten.

Enrolling through a virtual design, the prospective study's participants ranged in age from roughly 18 to 100 years and lived across about two dozen United States geographic areas. In the prospective study, participants were assigned to cohorts based on the clinical history participants reported in a screening survey and a study questionnaire. In the prospective study, mobile phlebotomists collected whole blood, serum and a nasopharyngeal or oropharyngeal swab from each participant. Prospective study participants could optionally give additional blood draws and questionnaires over an approximately 2-month period. Before DNA extraction, blood samples from the prospective study were shipped at room temperature or frozen.

This sequence originates from a woman aged 25 to 39 with acute COVID-19. The sequence joins TRBV5-5 to TRBJ2-7; a confident D gene designation cannot be given. The sequencing sample was made of PBMCs or T cells enriched from blood (not recorded which). The bases read TGTGCCAGCAGCCTCAACCCCTACGGCTCCTACGAGCAGTACTTC. Translation gives CASSLNPYGSYEQYF.